This T cell receptor (beta chain) was retrieved from a study of a mutant IDH1 vaccine in newly diagnosed glioma. CDR3 length: 16 amino acids. Germline lookup yields CDR1 MGHDK and CDR2 SYGVNS. Trimming cost V 1 base and J 4 bases; bases outside gene matches: 9. The time point is: week 5, during vaccination. Topical imiquimod accompanied each vaccine dose, which consisted of 300 ug of mutant IDH1 20-mer peptide. Repertoires were generated with immunoSEQ multiplex PCR, while TCRdb's copy carries only in-frame clones and drops some. The profile shows some 51,000 clones, about 77% of them singletons. Concerning this clone itself: Its antigen is as yet unknown.

This sample comprised PBMCs, obtained from a glioma patient whose treatment included an IDH1 peptide vaccine. The chain uses TRBV25-1 and TRBJ1-1; 7 bases are shared with TRBD1. This receptor was identified in a man aged 45 to 65 with glioma. The CDR3 DNA reads as TGTGCCAGCAGTGAATTAGGAGCAGGGGGAGGCACTGAAGCTTTCTTT. It codes for CASSELGAGGGTEAFF.